A single sample gave rise to the 3 T cell receptor beta chains below, sequenced in a study of control samples from healthy donors and cancer patients. The protocol was immunoSEQ multiplex PCR, while the TCRdb copy is restricted to in-frame clones and leaves out a portion. The sample contains approximately 140,000 clones, just under 95% of which appear only once. The sample consisted of blood. The source of these receptors is a man under 40 in good health.

The chain carries TRBV19 and TRBJ2-7, with a possible D match to TRBD1 (5 bases). This CDR3 has 12 residues. The V and J ends lost 2 bases and 6 bases respectively, with 8 bases between them. Per germline, CDR1 LNHDA and CDR2 SQIVND (reference sequence). CDR3 amino acids: CASSIPRGEQYF. DNA of the CDR3: TGTGCCAGTAGTATACCTAGGGGCGAGCAGTACTTC.

Here the CDR3 DNA reads TGTGCCAGCAGCTTGGGACAGGGGCTAGCGGGAGGGCCCCTTTATTTT. As protein: CASSLGQGLAGGPLYF. The chain couples TRBV5-6 to TRBJ2-3; 12 bases line up with TRBD2. Trimming removed 0 bases from V and 15 bases from J; junction bases left unmatched: 14. This CDR3 region has 16 residues. Germline values: CDR1 SGHDT, CDR2 YYEEEE.

The chain joins TRBV7-2 to TRBJ1-1, with D tentatively TRBD1 (5 bases). V lost 4 bases to trimming and J lost 3 bases, with 12 bases between them. CDR3 length: 14 amino acids. Germline loops: CDR1 SGHTA, CDR2 FQGNSA. This CDR3 reads CASSSSGIHTEAFF. The CDR3 DNA is TGTGCCAGCAGCTCATCAGGGATCCACACTGAAGCTTTCTTT.